What follows describes a single TCR beta chain. Its antigen is unidentified. The table came from immunoSEQ multiplex PCR; TCRdb's copy has only in-frame clones and leaves some out. The data show around 100,000 clones, 80% to 95% seen once. This entry comes from a study of graft-versus-host responses after intestinal transplantation. At the level of the study: Recipients had multivisceral, liver-intestinal, or isolated intestinal transplants. Study outcomes and limitations: Present in recipient marrow, GvH clones included some that appeared first in ileum or blood.

The germline gives CDR1 MNHEY, CDR2 SMNVEV (reference sequence). CDR3 length: 18 residues. Unmatched junction bases numbered 13, after V lost 4 bases and J lost 3 bases. This chain joins TRBV27 and TRBJ2-7; 12 bases fit TRBD2. This material consisted of unstimulated CD8+ T cells sorted from spleen or lymph node cells, taken before intestinal transplant. The clonotype was recovered from a human donor who received an intestinal transplant. CDR3 region: CASSSLPLLAGGLYEQYF. The CDR3 region has the DNA TGTGCCAGCAGTTCACTACCTCTCCTAGCGGGGGGGCTCTACGAGCAGTACTTC.